These 20 T cell receptor beta chains originate from one sample sequenced in a study of OX40 agonist ivuxolimab in advanced cancers. Assay: immunoSEQ multiplex PCR; the TCRdb copy retains only in-frame clones and omits some. This sample has 79,000 or so clones; roughly 89% occur once, and the top ten carry under 2%. The sample here was CD4+ or CD8+ T cells sorted from blood, taken in a trial of the OX40 agonist ivuxolimab. The receptors were gathered from an adult with an advanced solid tumor such as melanoma, head and neck, liver or kidney cancer.

This chain joins TRBV5-1 and TRBJ2-5; D not certain. The CDR3 is made up of 12 amino acids. Trimming cost V 0 bases and J 5 bases, with 5 bases left between them. Germline V gene lookup returns CDR1 SGHRS and CDR2 YFSETQ. The CDR3 protein is CASSLEVETQYF. The DNA of the CDR3 is TGCGCCAGCAGCTTGGAGGTTGAGACCCAGTACTTC.

V gene TRBV4-1 combines with J gene TRBJ2-5; 8 bases fit TRBD1. Germline values: CDR1 MGHRA, CDR2 YSYEKL. The CDR3 covers 14 residues. After removal of 2 bases from V and 4 bases from J, the junction contained 3 bases not matched to a gene. The CDR3 DNA is TGCGCCAGCAGCCAACTTACAGGGGGAGAGACCCAGTACTTC. Residues: CASSQLTGGETQYF.

CDR3 DNA: TGTGCCAGCAGTGAGGGAGGGGGCCTCCCAGATGAGCAGTTCTTC. Translated: CASSEGGGLPDEQFF. The V and J genes are TRBV2 and TRBJ2-1, with D perhaps matching TRBD1 or TRBD2 (7 bases each). The CDR3 covers 15 residues. Trimming took 3 bases from V and 8 from J, leaving 17 bases between them. CDR1 is SNHLY and CDR2 is FYNNEI in the germline V gene. The full variable domain, its missing parts supplied by reference TRBV2 and TRBJ2-1, is EPEVTQTPSHQVTQMGQEVILRCVPISNHLYFYWYRQILGQKVEFLVSFYNNEISEKSEIFDDQFSVERPDGSNFTLKIRSTKLEDSAMYFCASSEGGGLPDEQFFGPGTRLTVL.

The CDR3 loop is CASSHYNEQFF. The CDR3 region has the DNA TGCGCCAGCAGCCACTACAATGAGCAGTTCTTC. The chain has TRBV4-1 and TRBJ2-1; D ambiguous. The CDR3 extends over 11 amino acids. V lost 3 bases, J lost 3 bases, and 0 bases lay in between. Germline V gives CDR1 MGHRA, CDR2 YSYEKL.

V and J are TRBV27 and TRBJ2-7; TRBD2 agrees at 7 bases. This CDR3 region has 14 residues. V gave up 6 bases and J gave up 3 bases; unmatched junction bases: 8. Germline CDR1 reads MNHEY; CDR2 reads SMNVEV (reference sequence). The CDR3 spells CASRSSGVSYEQYF. DNA of the CDR3: TGTGCCAGCAGGTCAAGCGGGGTAAGCTACGAGCAGTACTTC.

V gene TRBV27 combines with J gene TRBJ1-5, with 7 bases aligning to TRBD1. V gave up 2 bases and J gave up 7 bases; unmatched junction bases: 5. This CDR3 is 14 amino acids long. Germline CDR1 and CDR2: MNHEY and SMNVEV (reference sequence). The CDR3 DNA sequence: TGTGCCAGCAGTTTAACGACAGGGAGACAGCCCCAGCATTTT. Protein product: CASSLTTGRQPQHF.

This chain links TRBV7-2 with TRBJ2-5; D may be TRBD1 or TRBD2 (6 bases each). CDR3 length: 13 residues. CDR1 SGHTA and CDR2 FQGNSA come from the germline V gene. V lost 5 bases, J lost 4 bases, and 11 bases lay in between. In DNA, the CDR3 is TGTGCCAGCAGCAACGAGGGGGGAGAGACCCAGTACTTC. Protein: CASSNEGGETQYF.

To note about this clone: The sample contains more than one DNA sequence encoding this CDR3. V usage is TRBV7-2 and J usage is TRBJ2-7; the D call may be TRBD1 or TRBD2 (5 bases each). The CDR3 contains 14 residues. Germline V gene lookup returns CDR1 SGHTA and CDR2 FQGNSA. Trimming pared 1 base from V and 2 bases from J, leaving 9 bases between. The CDR3 loop reads CASSLETGPYEQYF. In DNA, the CDR3 is TGTGCCAGCAGCTTAGAAACGGGACCCTACGAGCAGTACTTC. The full variable domain, its missing parts supplied by reference TRBV7-2 and TRBJ2-7, is GAGVSQSPSNKVTEKGKDVELRCDPISGHTALYWYRQSLGQGLEFLIYFQGNSAPDKSGLPSDRFSAERTGGSVSTLTIQRTQQEDSAVYLCASSLETGPYEQYFGPGTRLTVT.

The V gene is TRBV4-2, the J gene TRBJ1-1; the D is unclear. Germline CDR1 reads LGHNA; CDR2 reads YNFKEQ. The V end lost 3 bases, the J end lost 6 bases, and 11 bases lay between the germline ends. This CDR3 is 13 amino acids long. The CDR3 loop reads CASSHLRASEAFF. The CDR3 nucleotides are TGTGCCAGCAGCCACTTAAGGGCCTCTGAAGCTTTCTTT.

The gene calls are TRBV6-1 and TRBJ2-7, with D uncertain. V was pared by 4 bases and J by 0 bases, with 10 bases between. The CDR3 runs 14 residues. Germline V gene data show CDR1 as MNHNS and CDR2 as SASEGT. The CDR3 region has the DNA TGTGCCAGCAGTGTAGTTGAGAGCTCCTACGAGCAGTACTTC. Protein: CASSVVESSYEQYF.

This chain connects TRBV5-1 to TRBJ2-3; 13 nucleotides align to TRBD2. J lost 1 base, V lost 5 bases, and 7 bases had no gene match. This CDR3 contains 17 residues. Germline CDR1 SGHRS, CDR2 YFSETQ. CDR3 residues: CASSNGLAGVGTDTQYF. The CDR3, as DNA: TGCGCCAGCAGTAATGGACTAGCGGGAGTCGGCACAGATACGCAGTATTTT.

The chain joins TRBV6-6 to TRBJ2-3, with a tentative D call TRBD1 (7 bases). Deletions cut 2 bases from V and 4 bases from J, with 10 bases between. Germline values: CDR1 MNHNY, CDR2 SVGAGI (reference sequence). This CDR3 region has 14 residues. CDR3: CASSYLRGADTQYF. The CDR3 DNA reads TGTGCCAGCAGTTACCTCAGGGGGGCAGATACGCAGTATTTT.

The chain carries TRBV18 and TRBJ1-1; D is unresolved. V lost 0 bases and J 1 base, leaving 6 bases between the germline ends. The CDR3 has 14 amino acids. CDR1 and CDR2 (germline): KGHSH, LQKENI. The chain's CDR3 is CASSPPVENTEAFF. CDR3 DNA sequence: TGTGCCAGCTCACCACCGGTGGAGAACACTGAAGCTTTCTTT.

The chain has TRBV21-1 and TRBJ1-6. TRBV21-1 is noted as a pseudogene. This CDR3 region has 16 residues. The chain's CDR3 is CASSEEPREGNSPLHF. CDR3 coding DNA: TGTGCCAGCAGCGAGGAACCCAGGGAGGGAAATTCACCCCTCCACTTT.

This chain uses TRBV5-6 with TRBJ1-6; D is undetermined. The CDR3 contains 14 residues. Germline assignment: CDR1 SGHDT and CDR2 YYEEEE. The ends were cut back, 0 bases at V and 10 bases at J, with 11 bases in the middle. This chain's CDR3 is CASSLEGRGSPLHF. The CDR3 region has the DNA TGTGCCAGCAGCTTGGAGGGTAGAGGCTCACCCCTCCACTTT.

The rearrangement uses TRBV9 and TRBJ1-3; 8 bases agree with TRBD1. V lost 3 bases and J lost 7; bases outside the gene matches: 9. Germline lookup yields CDR1 SGDLS and CDR2 YYNGEE. This CDR3 region has 15 residues. The CDR3 is CASSAQGARGNTIYF. The CDR3 nucleotides are TGTGCCAGCAGCGCCCAGGGGGCGCGAGGCAACACCATATATTTT.

This sequence joins TRBV28 and TRBJ2-7; D is perhaps TRBD2 (6 bases). The germline V gene encodes CDR1 MDHEN and CDR2 SYDVKM. V was trimmed by 5 bases and J by 6 bases, leaving 11 bases between them. The CDR3 sequence is 12 residues long. This CDR3 is CASSLMRGEQYF. In DNA form, the CDR3 reads TGTGCCAGCAGTCTGATGCGGGGCGAGCAGTACTTC. The full variable domain, with the rest looked up from reference TRBV28 and TRBJ2-7, is DVKVTQSSRYLVKRTGEKVFLECVQDMDHENMFWYRQDPGLGLRLIYFSYDVKMKEKGDIPEGYSVSREKKERFSLILESASTNQTSMYLCASSLMRGEQYFGPGTRLTVT.

The V call is TRBV29-1, the J call TRBJ2-2; a possible D gene is TRBD2 (5 bases). From germline, CDR1 is SQVTM and CDR2 ANQGSEA. The CDR3 consists of 11 residues. The V end lost 7 bases, the J end lost 3 bases, and 6 bases lay between the germline ends. CDR3 nucleotides: TGCAGCGGGCGGGACACCGGGGAGCTGTTTTTT. Its translation: CSGRDTGELFF.

The V call is TRBV5-5, the J call TRBJ1-5; D perhaps matches TRBD1 (5 bases). Germline values: CDR1 SGHKS, CDR2 YYEKEE (reference sequence). Trimming took 0 bases from V and 5 from J, leaving 9 bases between them. This CDR3 has 14 residues. CDR3 DNA sequence: TGTGCCAGCAGCTTGGATCTGACAGATCAGCCCCAGCATTTT. Translating it yields CASSLDLTDQPQHF.

This sequence joins TRBV18 and TRBJ2-3; D unresolved. This CDR3 has 12 residues. Trimming left V 4 bases short and J 2 bases short, with 4 bases between. Per the germline V gene, CDR1 is KGHSH and CDR2 is LQKENI. The CDR3 here is CASSLFTDTQYF. CDR3 in DNA: TGTGCCAGCTCACTATTCACAGATACGCAGTATTTT.